Following are 29 T cell receptor beta chains from one sample sequenced in a study of CD8+ T cells in alopecia areata. RNA was extracted and reverse transcribed into cDNA as the sequencing template. TCRdb's table, derived via immunoSEQ multiplex PCR, lists solely in-frame clones and lacks some. The sample has 150,000 to 200,000 clones; over 55% are singletons. Specified treatment: oral pan-JAK inhibitor, 5-10 mg twice daily. Sample: CD4+ T cells sorted from blood, taken at week 24, from a patient treated with tofacitinib. These receptors came from a human donor with alopecia areata.

The chain uses TRBV29-1 and TRBJ2-1; 7 nucleotides match TRBD1. V shed 3 bases, J shed 6 bases, and the junction held 11 bases outside the gene matches. CDR1 and CDR2 from the germline V gene are SQVTM and ANQGSEA. The CDR3 consists of 15 residues. The CDR3 DNA reads TGCAGCGTTGAGTTTTTGGACAGGATGCGCAATGAGCAGTTCTTC. It translates to CSVEFLDRMRNEQFF.

The chain combines TRBV6-1 with TRBJ2-5; a weak D match, TRBD1 (6 bases). Trimming pared 3 bases from V and 2 bases from J, leaving 13 bases between. Looked up from germline, CDR1 is MNHNS and CDR2 is SASEGT. The CDR3 is made up of 15 amino acids. The CDR3 DNA sequence: TGTGCCAGCAGTGAGTCAAGGGGGAATCAAGAGACCCAGTACTTC. Translating it yields CASSESRGNQETQYF.

The chain uses TRBV29-1 and TRBJ1-1, with D unresolved. This CDR3 is 13 amino acids long. The V gene lost 6 bases and the J gene lost 0 bases, with 11 bases spanning the gap. Germline-derived CDR1 and CDR2 are SQVTM and ANQGSEA. Here the CDR3 DNA reads TGCAGCGTGGGTATTATGATGAACACTGAAGCTTTCTTT. Amino acid sequence: CSVGIMMNTEAFF.

The chain is built from TRBV11-2 and TRBJ2-7; D is unclear. The CDR3 spans 16 residues. Trimming removed 0 bases at V and 0 bases at J, with 12 bases between. In germline, CDR1 is SGHAT, CDR2 FQNNGV. In DNA form, the CDR3 reads TGTGCCAGCAGCTTAGATGGAGCCTTGACCTCCTACGAGCAGTACTTC. Its protein product is CASSLDGALTSYEQYF. Combining the CDR3 with reference TRBV11-2 and TRBJ2-7 gives the whole variable domain EAGVAQSPRYKIIEKRQSVAFWCNPISGHATLYWYQQILGQGPKLLIQFQNNGVVDDSQLPKDRFSAERLKGVDSTLKIQPAKLEDSAVYLCASSLDGALTSYEQYFGPGTRLTVT.

J is TRBJ1-5 and V is TRBV18; tentative D call: TRBD1 (6 bases). The germline V gene encodes CDR1 KGHSH and CDR2 LQKENI. V was pared by 6 bases and J by 7 bases, with 22 bases between. The CDR3 has 16 amino acids. The CDR3 DNA reads as TGTGCCAGCTCCCGGGACGGCGTGGGGGGCGGACAGCCCCAGCATTTT. Translating gives CASSRDGVGGGQPQHF.

The chain combines TRBV7-2 with TRBJ2-7, with D maybe TRBD2 (5 bases). The CDR3 runs 13 residues. Germline V lookup: CDR1 SGHTA, CDR2 FQGNSA. The ends were cut back, 11 bases at V and 3 bases at J, with 17 bases in the middle. The CDR3 DNA reads TGTGCCCTTTCGGCGGGTGTGGTCTACGAGCAGTACTTC. Its protein is CALSAGVVYEQYF.

V and J are TRBV7-6 and TRBJ1-6, with 9 bases fitting TRBD1. The CDR3 is made up of 19 amino acids. Trimming removed 5 bases from V and 7 bases from J; junction bases left unmatched: 18. CDR1 SGHVS and CDR2 FNYEAQ come from the germline V gene. CDR3 sequence (DNA): TGTGCCAGCAGCCGCACCGGGACAGGGAATAAGGTTTCCAATTCACCCCTCCACTTT. Translating it yields CASSRTGTGNKVSNSPLHF.

The chain has TRBV6-1 and TRBJ2-7; TRBD2 might be the D (6 bases). From germline, CDR1 is MNHNS and CDR2 SASEGT. The ends were cut back, 6 bases at V and 0 bases at J, with 12 bases in the middle. CDR3 length: 14 residues. CDR3 coding DNA: TGTGCCAGCAGCGTAGCGGACTTCTCCTACGAGCAGTACTTC. This codes for CASSVADFSYEQYF.

The rearrangement uses TRBV6-5 and TRBJ1-2; D gene ambiguous. There are 12 residues in the CDR3. V was pared by 3 bases and J by 7 bases, with 9 bases between. The V gene's germline CDR1 is MNHEY and CDR2 SVGAGI. The CDR3 DNA reads as TGTGCCAGCAGTTATCGTGGTTCTGGCTACACCTTC. Translated: CASSYRGSGYTF.

This clone was detected only a few times. The chain is built from TRBV19 and TRBJ1-5, with a weak D call TRBD1 (5 bases). The V gene lost 4 bases and the J gene lost 1 base, with 14 bases spanning the gap. There are 16 residues in the CDR3. Germline V gene lookup returns CDR1 LNHDA and CDR2 SQIVND (reference sequence). In DNA, the CDR3 is TGTGCCAGTAGTAATATAGAGGGACGCAGCAATCAGCCCCAGCATTTT. Its translation is CASSNIEGRSNQPQHF.

The rearrangement links TRBV29-1 to TRBJ2-3; D might be TRBD2 (5 bases). Germline loops: CDR1 SQVTM, CDR2 ANQGSEA. The CDR3 runs 13 residues. The V end lost 7 bases, the J end lost 0 bases, and 11 bases lay between the germline ends. DNA for the CDR3: TGCAGCGACCGGGAAGCCAGCACAGATACGCAGTATTTT. This encodes CSDREASTDTQYF.

The gene calls are TRBV29-1 and TRBJ2-2; D may match TRBD1 or TRBD2 (5 bases each). CDR3 length: 14 residues. The germline V and J ends were trimmed by 5 bases and 4 bases, with 14 bases remaining between them. Germline V gives CDR1 SQVTM, CDR2 ANQGSEA. The CDR3 coding sequence is TGCAGCGTTCGGGTCTCGAGGGGCACCGGGGAGCTGTTTTTT. This encodes CSVRVSRGTGELFF.

The chain employs TRBV5-6 and TRBJ1-5; D is undetermined. V lost 0 bases, J lost 2 bases, and 3 bases lay in between. The CDR3 runs 13 residues. Looked up from germline, CDR1 is SGHDT and CDR2 is YYEEEE. Here the CDR3 DNA reads TGTGCCAGCAGCTTGGCGGGCAATCAGCCCCAGCATTTT. Protein: CASSLAGNQPQHF. The full variable domain, completed using reference TRBV5-6 and TRBJ1-5, is DAGVTQSPTHLIKTRGQQVTLRCSPKSGHDTVSWYQQALGQGPQFIFQYYEEEERQRGNFPDRFSGHQFPNYSSELNVNALLLGDSALYLCASSLAGNQPQHFGDGTRLSIL.

The chain uses TRBV5-6 and TRBJ2-1; D unresolved. With 0 bases removed from V and 10 bases from J, the gap between germline ends came to 5 bases. The germline V gene encodes CDR1 SGHDT and CDR2 YYEEEE. The CDR3 has 11 amino acids. CDR3 sequence reads: CASSLGQEQFF. The CDR3 DNA follows: TGTGCCAGCAGCTTGGGGCAGGAGCAGTTCTTC. Variable domain in full (rest from reference TRBV5-6 and TRBJ2-1): DAGVTQSPTHLIKTRGQQVTLRCSPKSGHDTVSWYQQALGQGPQFIFQYYEEEERQRGNFPDRFSGHQFPNYSSELNVNALLLGDSALYLCASSLGQEQFFGPGTRLTVL.

V is TRBV11-3 and J is TRBJ1-1; 7 bases agree with TRBD1. J was trimmed by 0 bases and V by 7 bases; bases with no gene match: 5. The CDR3 spans 14 residues. Germline V gene lookup returns CDR1 SGHNT and CDR2 YENEEA. The CDR3 sequence: CASKQGGLNTEAFF. The CDR3 DNA reads as TGTGCCAGCAAGCAGGGGGGATTGAACACTGAAGCTTTCTTT.

The chain has TRBV29-1 and TRBJ2-1; D gene unclear. V shed 3 bases and J shed 1 base, with 10 bases lying between them. Germline CDR1 is SQVTM and CDR2 is ANQGSEA. This CDR3 is built from 14 residues. This CDR3 reads CSVEWGTSYNEQFF. The CDR3 coding sequence is TGCAGCGTTGAGTGGGGTACGTCCTACAATGAGCAGTTCTTC.

This clone was seen a few times. The chain joins TRBV7-2 to TRBJ2-4; D perhaps matches TRBD2 (6 bases). This CDR3 comprises 15 residues. Trimming stripped 3 bases from V and 0 bases from J, with 9 bases between. CDR1 is SGHTA and CDR2 is FQGNSA in the germline V gene. The CDR3 coding sequence is TGTGCCAGCAGCTTGGGGGGTCTAGCCAAAAACATTCAGTACTTC. Translating it yields CASSLGGLAKNIQYF.

V gene TRBV29-1 combines with J gene TRBJ1-1; D is unresolved. The germline V gene has CDR1 SQVTM and CDR2 ANQGSEA. CDR3 length: 10 amino acids. The V gene lost 7 bases and the J gene lost 8 bases, with 11 bases spanning the gap. The CDR3 here is CSAGPREAFF. The CDR3, as DNA: TGCAGCGCCGGGCCTAGGGAAGCTTTCTTT.

In DNA, the CDR3 is TGTGCCAGCAGTTTATTTTTGGTCGGGAGCTCCTACGAGCAGTACTTC. This sequence encodes CASSLFLVGSSYEQYF. The chain recombines TRBV27 with TRBJ2-7; maybe TRBD2 (6 bases). The V and J ends lost 1 base and 0 bases respectively, with 13 bases between them. This CDR3 region has 16 residues. CDR1 and CDR2 (germline): MNHEY, SMNVEV (reference sequence).

The chain is built from TRBV11-2 and TRBJ1-2; the D is unclear. The CDR3 runs to 11 residues. Germline CDR1 reads SGHAT; CDR2 reads FQNNGV. Trimming shortened V by 6 bases and J by 10 bases, and 12 bases separated the two germline ends. The CDR3 bases are TGTGCCAGCAGTACTGCACTAGACTACACCTTC. Amino acid sequence: CASSTALDYTF. The full variable domain, rest sourced from reference TRBV11-2 and TRBJ1-2, is EAGVAQSPRYKIIEKRQSVAFWCNPISGHATLYWYQQILGQGPKLLIQFQNNGVVDDSQLPKDRFSAERLKGVDSTLKIQPAKLEDSAVYLCASSTALDYTFGSGTRLTVV.

This chain connects TRBV7-2 to TRBJ1-6; D unclear. V shed 1 base and J shed 12 bases, with 10 bases lying between them. The germline V gene has CDR1 SGHTA and CDR2 FQGNSA. The CDR3 extends over 13 amino acids. The CDR3 nucleotides are TGTGCCAGCAGCTTAGAACAGCCTTTACCCCTCCACTTT. Its translation is CASSLEQPLPLHF.

V and J are TRBV25-1 and TRBJ2-1; the match to TRBD1 covers 8 bases. Germline loops: CDR1 MGHDK, CDR2 SYGVNS. V lost 6 bases and J lost 11; bases outside the gene matches: 6. The CDR3 extends over 12 amino acids. CDR3 nucleotides: TGTGCCAGCAGCCCAGGACAGGGCCAGCAGTTCTTC. Amino acids: CASSPGQGQQFF.

V and J are TRBV2 and TRBJ2-5; D is unresolved. Per the germline V gene, CDR1 is SNHLY and CDR2 is FYNNEI. Trimming stripped 5 bases from V and 4 bases from J, with 5 bases between. The CDR3 contains 11 residues. CDR3 protein: CASSHRETQYF. In nucleotides, the CDR3 is TGTGCCAGCAGTCACAGAGAGACCCAGTACTTC.

The J gene is TRBJ2-2, the V gene TRBV11-2, with 10 bases aligning to TRBD2. V lost 1 base and J lost 5; bases outside the gene matches: 1. This CDR3 contains 15 residues. CDR1 SGHAT and CDR2 FQNNGV come from the germline V gene. CDR3 nucleotides: TGTGCCAGCAGCTTAGTGACTAGCGGGACCGGGGAGCTGTTTTTT. Its translation is CASSLVTSGTGELFF.

CDR3 in amino acids: CAWGHPNNEQFF. CDR3 sequence (DNA): TGTGCCTGGGGCCACCCTAACAATGAGCAGTTCTTC. The chain has TRBV30 and TRBJ2-1; D gene ambiguous. Trimming removed 5 bases at V and 5 bases at J, with 10 bases between. The germline CDR1 and CDR2 sequences are GTSNPN and SVGIG (reference sequence). The CDR3 is 12 amino acids.

A few counts support this clone. CDR3 residues: CASSQLIRLMSGSCEQYF. The DNA of the CDR3 is TGCGCCAGCAGTCAATTGATCAGGTTGATGTCAGGGTCATGCGAGCAGTACTTC. The chain is built from TRBV23-1 and TRBJ2-7; a weak D match, TRBD1 (5 bases). TRBV23-1 is placed among ORFs of uncertain function. The CDR3 consists of 18 residues. Trimming cost V 1 base and J 6 bases, with 25 bases left between them.

The CDR3 spells CASSYSRQAEKLFF. For the CDR3, the DNA is TGTGCCAGCAGTTACTCACGGCAGGCCGAAAAACTGTTTTTT. The gene calls are TRBV6-5 and TRBJ1-4; D is unresolved. V lost 0 bases, J lost 8 bases, and 10 bases lay in between. Germline V gives CDR1 MNHEY, CDR2 SVGAGI. The CDR3 extends over 14 amino acids.

The V gene is TRBV7-3, the J gene TRBJ2-2; 8 bases map to TRBD1. From germline, CDR1 is SGHTA and CDR2 FQGTGA. V lost 5 bases and J lost 4; bases outside the gene matches: 6. The CDR3 has 15 residues. CDR3 residues: CASSMTGASTGELFF. CDR3 DNA: TGTGCCAGCAGCATGACAGGGGCTAGCACCGGGGAGCTGTTTTTT.

The V and J genes are TRBV9 and TRBJ1-2, with a weak D call TRBD1 (6 bases). Germline CDR1 and CDR2: SGDLS and YYNGEE. With 2 bases removed from V and 3 bases from J, the gap between germline ends came to 8 bases. The length of the CDR3 is 13 residues. As DNA, the CDR3 is TGTGCCAGCAGCGTCGCAGGGGACTATGGCTACACCTTC. It encodes CASSVAGDYGYTF.